This T cell receptor (beta chain) was sequenced in a study of T-cell reconstitution after alpha-beta-depleted transplantation in children. The authors prepared the TCRbeta library with unique molecular identifiers. TCRdb recomputed calls from the PCR reads with MiXCR, one row per CDR3 protein. The sample has under 750,000 distinct CDR3 sequences, 23% seen once. Study results and caveats: Newly produced T cells mostly accounted for T-cell counts and diversity one year post-transplant. Approximately two months post-transplant, alpha-beta T cells reportedly originated from several hundred expanded graft clones. Some patients' high day-60 TCRbeta diversity was attributed to recipient cells surviving conditioning.

In the case of this clonotype: Its antigen is as yet unknown.

The germline gives CDR1 DFQATT, CDR2 SNEGSKA (reference sequence). This CDR3 contains 14 residues. V lost 0 bases, J lost 4 bases, and 13 bases lay in between. The chain recombines TRBV20-1 with TRBJ2-7, with a tentative D call TRBD1 (5 bases). The material sequenced was PBMCs, mostly from graft donor cells, taken 360 days after TCRalphabeta/CD19-depleted stem cell transplant. The TCR sequence derives from a boy younger than two who had a stem cell transplant for acute myeloid leukemia, so the T cells may come from the graft donor. The CDR3 DNA reads as TGCAGTGCTAGAGATCTGACAGCACAGTACGAGCAGTACGTC. Residues: CSARDLTAQYEQYV.